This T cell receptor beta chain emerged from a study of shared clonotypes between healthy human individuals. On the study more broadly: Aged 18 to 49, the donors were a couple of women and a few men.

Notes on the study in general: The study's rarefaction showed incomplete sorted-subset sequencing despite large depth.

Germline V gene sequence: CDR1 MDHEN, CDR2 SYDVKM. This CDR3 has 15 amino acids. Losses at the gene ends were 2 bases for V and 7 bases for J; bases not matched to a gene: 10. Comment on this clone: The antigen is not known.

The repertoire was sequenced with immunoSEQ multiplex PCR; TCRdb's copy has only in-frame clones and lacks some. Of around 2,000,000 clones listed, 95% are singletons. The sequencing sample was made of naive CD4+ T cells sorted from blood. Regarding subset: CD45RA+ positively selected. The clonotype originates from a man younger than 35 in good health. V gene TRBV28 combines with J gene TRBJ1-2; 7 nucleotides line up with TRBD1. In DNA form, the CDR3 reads TGTGCCAGCAGTTTAAATCCAGGACAGGTCTCTGGCTACACCTTC. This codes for CASSLNPGQVSGYTF.